Listed below are T cell receptor beta chains from one sample, sequenced in a study of radiation and T cells in renal cell carcinoma. The table came from immunoSEQ multiplex PCR; TCRdb's copy has only in-frame clones and leaves some out. The table lists about 14,000 clones, around 57% of them singletons. Sequenced here: tumor tissue, sampled from a patient whose treatment was nephrectomy without radiotherapy. The receptors here all came from a man aged 50-60 years with renal cell carcinoma. Both conserved end residues are part of each CDR3. The D gene is left open where the match is weak. Only part of the rows carry a size: once, few, many, or a class if the clone is expanded.

v_call	clone_size	cdr3_length	d_call	j_call	cdr3_aa	cdr3_nt
TRBV12-5	-	11	-	TRBJ1-1	CASGGVTEAFF	TGTGCTAGTGGTGGGGTCACTGAAGCTTTCTTT
TRBV7-8	few	15	TRBD1	TRBJ1-5	CASSLGQGVNQPQHF	TGTGCCAGCAGCTTAGGACAGGGTGTCAATCAGCCCCAGCATTTT
TRBV11-2	large	14	TRBD2	TRBJ2-7	CASRTLAGNSEQYF	TGTGCCAGCAGGACACTAGCGGGTAATTCCGAGCAGTACTTC
TRBV2	few	14	TRBD1	TRBJ1-2	CASSGQGSNYGYTF	TGTGCCAGCAGTGGACAGGGATCCAACTATGGCTACACCTTC
TRBV6-4	-	13	TRBD1	TRBJ1-1	CASSWDRDTEAFF	TGTGCCAGCAGTTGGGACAGGGACACTGAAGCTTTCTTT
TRBV9	-	13	-	TRBJ1-2	CASSVDGNYGYTF	TGTGCCAGCAGCGTAGATGGGAACTATGGCTACACCTTC
TRBV29-1	medium-sized	10	-	TRBJ1-1	CSVGYAEAFF	TGCAGCGTTGGATACGCTGAAGCTTTCTTT
TRBV5-5	-	13	-	TRBJ2-7	CASSFNRDYEQYF	TGTGCCAGCAGCTTCAACAGAGACTACGAGCAGTACTTC
TRBV19	-	12	-	TRBJ1-2	CASRVGDYGYTF	TGTGCCAGTAGGGTAGGGGACTATGGCTACACCTTC
TRBV29-1	-	11	-	TRBJ2-1	CSVQRNNEQFF	TGCAGCGTCCAGCGCAACAATGAGCAGTTCTTC
TRBV2	-	14	-	TRBJ2-3	CASSTLRGTDTQYF	TGTGCCAGCAGTACCCTCAGAGGGACAGATACGCAGTATTTT
TRBV4-1	-	14	-	TRBJ2-7	CASSQDPGSYEQYF	TGCGCCAGCAGCCAAGATCCGGGTTCCTACGAGCAGTACTTC
TRBV6-1	-	11	-	TRBJ2-2	CASSRRGELFF	TGTGCCAGCAGCCGTCGCGGGGAGCTGTTTTTT
TRBV7-9	few	15	-	TRBJ2-3	CASSWGRASTDTQYF	TGTGCCAGCAGCTGGGGGCGGGCTAGCACAGATACGCAGTATTTT
TRBV15	-	14	TRBD1	TRBJ1-6	CATSVRTGTSPLHF	TGTGCCACCAGCGTTAGGACAGGGACTTCACCCCTCCACTTT
TRBV5-6	-	13	-	TRBJ1-2	CASSLDWLYGYTF	TGTGCCAGCAGCTTGGATTGGCTTTATGGCTACACCTTC
TRBV19	-	15	TRBD1	TRBJ2-7	CASSVTGTEDYEQYF	TGTGCCAGTAGCGTAACCGGGACAGAAGATTACGAGCAGTACTTC
TRBV2	-	15	TRBD1	TRBJ1-5	CASRPDRGRDQPQHF	TGTGCCAGCAGACCGGACAGGGGGCGCGATCAGCCCCAGCATTTT
TRBV7-8	-	18	TRBD2	TRBJ2-2	CASSSPGTSENRAGELFF	TGTGCCAGCAGCTCCCCCGGGACTAGCGAGAATCGGGCCGGGGAGCTGTTTTTT
TRBV7-2	-	17	-	TRBJ1-2	CASGLGRSRGSYYGYTF	TGTGCCAGCGGCTTGGGGCGGTCAAGGGGATCCTACTATGGCTACACCTTC
TRBV30	-	14	TRBD1	TRBJ1-1	CAWSPGQGFTEAFF	TGTGCCTGGAGCCCGGGACAGGGCTTCACTGAAGCTTTCTTT
TRBV6-6	-	16	-	TRBJ1-6	CASSLSRTYNNSPLHF	TGTGCCAGCAGCCTAAGTCGGACATACAATAATTCACCCCTCCACTTT
TRBV30	-	16	-	TRBJ1-4	CAWSVSRAAANEKLFF	TGTGCCTGGAGTGTATCCAGGGCAGCAGCTAATGAAAAACTGTTTTTT
TRBV6-1	-	15	-	TRBJ1-1	CASRAGTLGDTEAFF	TGTGCCAGCAGAGCCGGGACATTGGGGGACACTGAAGCTTTCTTT
TRBV11-3	-	18	TRBD1	TRBJ2-2	CASSPTPGTGLSAGELFF	TGTGCCAGCAGTCCTACCCCGGGGACAGGGCTGTCAGCCGGGGAGCTGTTTTTT
TRBV6-1	once	14	-	TRBJ1-6	CASSELGGPSPLHF	TGTGCCAGCAGTGAATTGGGGGGGCCTTCACCCCTCCACTTT
TRBV6-5	-	13	-	TRBJ1-1	CASSLGGNTEAFF	TGTGCCAGCAGTTTAGGAGGGAACACTGAAGCTTTCTTT
TRBV5-1	-	14	TRBD1	TRBJ2-7	CASSLVGQGYEQYF	TGCGCCAGCAGCTTGGTGGGACAGGGGTACGAGCAGTACTTC
TRBV9	-	18	TRBD1	TRBJ2-6	CASSGTGGTIPGANVLTF	TGTGCCAGCAGCGGGACAGGGGGCACCATCCCTGGGGCCAACGTCCTGACTTTC
TRBV5-4	few	13	-	TRBJ1-1	CASSFDPRTEAFF	TGTGCCAGCAGCTTTGACCCAAGGACTGAAGCTTTCTTT